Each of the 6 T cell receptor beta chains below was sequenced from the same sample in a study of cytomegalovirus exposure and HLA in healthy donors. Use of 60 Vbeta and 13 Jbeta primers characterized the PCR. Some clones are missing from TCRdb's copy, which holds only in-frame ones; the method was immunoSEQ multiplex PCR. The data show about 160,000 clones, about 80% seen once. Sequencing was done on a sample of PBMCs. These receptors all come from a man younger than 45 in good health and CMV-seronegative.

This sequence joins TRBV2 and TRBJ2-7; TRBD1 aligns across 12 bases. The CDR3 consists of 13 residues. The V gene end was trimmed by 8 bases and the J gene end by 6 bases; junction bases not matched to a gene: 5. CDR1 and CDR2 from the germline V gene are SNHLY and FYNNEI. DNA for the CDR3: TGTGCCAGCGGATGGGACAGGGGGCGCGAGCAGTACTTC. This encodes CASGWDRGREQYF.

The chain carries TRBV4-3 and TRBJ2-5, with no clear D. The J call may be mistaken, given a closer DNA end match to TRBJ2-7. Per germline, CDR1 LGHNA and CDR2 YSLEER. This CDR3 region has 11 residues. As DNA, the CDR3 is TGCGCCAGCAGCCAACGAACCGAGCAGTACTTC. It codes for CASSQRTEQYF.

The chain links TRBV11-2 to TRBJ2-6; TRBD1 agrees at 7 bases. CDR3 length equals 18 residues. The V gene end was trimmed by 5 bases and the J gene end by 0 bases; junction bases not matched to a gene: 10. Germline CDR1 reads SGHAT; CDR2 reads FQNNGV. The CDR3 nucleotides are TGTGCCAGCAGCAAACCGGGACAGACCTTCTCTGGGGCCAACGTCCTGACTTTC. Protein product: CASSKPGQTFSGANVLTF.

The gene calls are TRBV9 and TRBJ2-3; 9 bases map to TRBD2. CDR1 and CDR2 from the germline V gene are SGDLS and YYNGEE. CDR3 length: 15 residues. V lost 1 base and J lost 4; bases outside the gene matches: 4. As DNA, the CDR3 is TGTGCCAGCAGCGTACGTAGCGGGAGTCCAGATACGCAGTATTTT. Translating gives CASSVRSGSPDTQYF.

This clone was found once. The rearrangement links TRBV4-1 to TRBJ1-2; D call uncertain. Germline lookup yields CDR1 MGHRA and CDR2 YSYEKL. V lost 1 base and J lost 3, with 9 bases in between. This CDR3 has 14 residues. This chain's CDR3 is CASSQAAGDYGYTF. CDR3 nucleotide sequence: TGCGCCAGCAGCCAAGCCGCCGGTGACTATGGCTACACCTTC.

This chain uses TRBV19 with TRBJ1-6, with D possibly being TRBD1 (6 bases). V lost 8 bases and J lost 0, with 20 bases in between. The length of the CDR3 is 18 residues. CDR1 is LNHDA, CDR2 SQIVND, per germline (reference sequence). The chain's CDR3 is CASSDQGTIDSYNSPLHF. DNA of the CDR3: TGTGCCAGTTCGGACCAGGGGACGATAGACTCCTATAATTCACCCCTCCACTTT.